This T cell receptor beta chain derives from a study of metastatic and nonmetastatic thyroid tumors. Study observations and caveats: Significantly higher TCR beta diversity was reportedly seen in malignant thyroid tumors than benign nodules, in blood and tumor.

MiXCR reprocessed the PCR reads for TCRdb. The data contain thousands of clones, around 31% of them singletons. A note on this clone: Its antigen is unidentified.

The germline CDR1 and CDR2 sequences are GTSNPN and SVGIG (reference sequence). The CDR3 is 12 residues long. V shed 3 bases and J shed 3 bases, with 8 bases lying between them. Patients were all untreated before their thyroid surgery. The TCR sequence derives from a female donor with papillary thyroid cancer or a benign thyroid nodule (not recorded which). Some clones in this sample may be carry-over from other donors' samples. What was sequenced was tumor tissue. J is TRBJ1-1 and V is TRBV30; no clear D gene. Here the CDR3 reads CAWRSGYTEAFF. The CDR3 bases are TGTGCCTGGAGGTCGGGCTACACTGAAGCTTTCTTT.